The entry below gives a single T cell receptor (beta chain) sequence along with its context. Its cognate antigen has yet to be identified. Per-base quality was not reported, and no clone a single base away is much larger than it. The sample originates from a study of CD8 T cells in ankylosing spondylitis (dated 2017 in TCRdb). Turning to the overall study: To find TCR variants linked to disease, the study profiled T cell receptor beta repertoires in ankylosing spondylitis patients and healthy donors. Peripheral blood was sampled, and synovial fluid was additionally collected from ankylosing spondylitis patients. The whole study cohort included about a hundred healthy donors and 25 or so ankylosing spondylitis patients. What the authors observed across the whole study: The disease-linked clones showed a CD8+ phenotype and occurred at relatively low frequencies in peripheral blood. Some motif variants were previously reported in synovial fluid and blood of reactive arthritis patients, suggesting common disease-initiation mechanisms. According to the report, matched synovial fluid samples from ankylosing spondylitis patients were significantly enriched for the disease-linked clones. Blood from ankylosing spondylitis patients appeared to be characterized by a TCR beta motif made up of under ten highly homologous amino acid variants.

Reading the germline V gene (reference sequence) gives CDR1 DFQATT and CDR2 SNEGSKA. Clipping removes 0 bases from V and 4 bases from J, with 9 as the unmatched junction base count. Spanning cysteine to phenylalanine, the CDR3 consists of 16 amino acids. This entry keeps only the CDR3 DNA: 48 bases, framed from base 1. The sequencing machine was an Illumina HiSeq 2500. TCR beta libraries were prepared by quantitative 5'-RACE with molecular barcodes. The authors processed their data as follows. A new computational method, built on a probabilistic model of VDJ rearrangement, was used to identify disease-linked TCR variants. Using fastp at Q25 and MiXCR, TCRdb reprocessed the public reads and kept productive beta chains. One record per CDR3 amino acid sequence lists the most common genes and DNA. TCRdb, not the original authors, processed these V and J calls. For this sample the table gives approximately 220,000 distinct CDR3 sequences, of which more than 25% were detected only once. Under 7% of the sample lies in the top ten.

This chain is built from TRBV20-1 and TRBJ2-7, with 10 junctional bases fitting TRBD1. This TCR was sampled from a male donor with ankylosing spondylitis or in good health (not recorded which). Material: blood, either unsorted or a sorted T cell fraction (not recorded which). The nucleotide sequence is given as TGCAGTGCTAGAGATGTGGGGACAGGGGCGATTTACGAGCAGTACTTC. This codes for CSARDVGTGAIYEQYF.